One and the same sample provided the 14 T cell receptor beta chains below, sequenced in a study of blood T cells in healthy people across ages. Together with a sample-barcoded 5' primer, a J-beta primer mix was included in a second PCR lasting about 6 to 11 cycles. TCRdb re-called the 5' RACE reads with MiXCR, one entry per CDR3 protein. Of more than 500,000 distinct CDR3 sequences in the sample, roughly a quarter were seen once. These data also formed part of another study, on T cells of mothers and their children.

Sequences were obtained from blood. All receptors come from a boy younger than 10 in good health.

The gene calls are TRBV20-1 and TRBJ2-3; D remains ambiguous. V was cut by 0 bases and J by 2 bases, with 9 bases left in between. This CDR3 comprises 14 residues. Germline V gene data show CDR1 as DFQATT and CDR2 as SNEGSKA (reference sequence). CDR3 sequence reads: CSARDRALTDTQYF. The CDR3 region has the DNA TGCAGTGCTAGAGATCGGGCTCTCACAGATACGCAGTATTTT.

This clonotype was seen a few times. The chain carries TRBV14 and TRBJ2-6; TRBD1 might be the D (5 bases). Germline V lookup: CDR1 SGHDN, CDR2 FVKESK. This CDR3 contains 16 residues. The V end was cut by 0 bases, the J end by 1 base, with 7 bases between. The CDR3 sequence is CASSQDQGSGANVLTF. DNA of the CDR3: TGTGCCAGCAGCCAAGATCAGGGTTCTGGGGCCAACGTCCTGACTTTC.

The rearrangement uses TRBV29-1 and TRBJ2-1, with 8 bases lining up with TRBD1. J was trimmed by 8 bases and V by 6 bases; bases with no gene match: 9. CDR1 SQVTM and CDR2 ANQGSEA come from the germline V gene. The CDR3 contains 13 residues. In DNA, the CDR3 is TGCAGCGTGGGACAGGCCCTCGGTCATGAGCAGTTCTTC. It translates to CSVGQALGHEQFF.

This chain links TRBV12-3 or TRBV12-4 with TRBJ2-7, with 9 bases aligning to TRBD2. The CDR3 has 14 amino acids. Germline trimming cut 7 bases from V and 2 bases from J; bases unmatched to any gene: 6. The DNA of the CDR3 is TGTGCCAGCAATCTAGCGGGAAGACCCTACGAGCAGTACTTC. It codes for CASNLAGRPYEQYF.

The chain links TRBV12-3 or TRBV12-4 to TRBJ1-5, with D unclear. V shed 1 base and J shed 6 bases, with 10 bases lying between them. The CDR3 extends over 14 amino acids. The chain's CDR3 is CASSLGRMTQPQHF. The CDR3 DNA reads TGTGCCAGCAGTTTAGGGCGGATGACTCAGCCCCAGCATTTT.

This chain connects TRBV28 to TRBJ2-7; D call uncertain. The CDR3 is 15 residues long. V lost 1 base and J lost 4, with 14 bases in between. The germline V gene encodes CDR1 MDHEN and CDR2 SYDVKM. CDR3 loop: CASSLLKGIGYEQYF. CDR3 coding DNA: TGTGCCAGCAGTTTATTGAAGGGTATAGGATACGAGCAGTACTTC.

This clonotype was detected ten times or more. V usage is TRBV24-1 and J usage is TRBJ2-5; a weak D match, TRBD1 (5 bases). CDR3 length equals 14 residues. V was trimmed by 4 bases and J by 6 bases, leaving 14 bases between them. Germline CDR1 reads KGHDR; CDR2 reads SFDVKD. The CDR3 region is CATSDRDRRKTQYF. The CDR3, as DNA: TGTGCCACCAGTGACAGGGATCGGCGAAAGACCCAGTACTTC.

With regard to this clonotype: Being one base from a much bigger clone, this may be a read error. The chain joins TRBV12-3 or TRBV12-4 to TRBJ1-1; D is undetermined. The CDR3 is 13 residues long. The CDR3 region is CAGSPLSVTEAFF. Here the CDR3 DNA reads TGTGCCGGCAGTCCCCTCTCCGTCACTGAAGCTTTCTTT.

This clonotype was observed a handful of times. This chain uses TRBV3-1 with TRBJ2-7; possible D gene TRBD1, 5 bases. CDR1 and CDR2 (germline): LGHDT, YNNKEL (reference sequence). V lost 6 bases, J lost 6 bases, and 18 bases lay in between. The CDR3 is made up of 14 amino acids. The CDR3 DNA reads TGTGCCAGCAGTCATACAGGACCTGAGAGCGAGCAGTACTTC. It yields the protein CASSHTGPESEQYF.

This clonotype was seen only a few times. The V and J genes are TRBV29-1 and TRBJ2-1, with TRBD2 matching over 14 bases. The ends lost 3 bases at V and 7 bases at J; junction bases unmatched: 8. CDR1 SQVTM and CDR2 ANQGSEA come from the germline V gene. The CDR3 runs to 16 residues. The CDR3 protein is CSVETSGRAGGNEQFF. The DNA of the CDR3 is TGCAGCGTTGAGACTAGCGGGAGGGCCGGGGGTAATGAGCAGTTCTTC.

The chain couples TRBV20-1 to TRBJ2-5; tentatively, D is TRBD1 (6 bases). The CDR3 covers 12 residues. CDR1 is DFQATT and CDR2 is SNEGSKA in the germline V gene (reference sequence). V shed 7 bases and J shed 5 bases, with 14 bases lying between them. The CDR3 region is CSVPTGGETQYF. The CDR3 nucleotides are TGCAGTGTCCCGACAGGTGGGGAGACCCAGTACTTC.

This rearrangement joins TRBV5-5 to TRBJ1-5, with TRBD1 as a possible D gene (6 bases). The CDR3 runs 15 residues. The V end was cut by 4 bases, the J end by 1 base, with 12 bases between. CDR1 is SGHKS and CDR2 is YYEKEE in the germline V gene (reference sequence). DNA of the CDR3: TGTGCCAGCAGCGCAGGACAGAGCAGCAATCAGCCCCAGCATTTT. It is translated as CASSAGQSSNQPQHF.

This chain's CDR3 is CASSELGNTEAFF. As DNA, the CDR3 is TGTGCCAGCAGTGAATTGGGGAACACTGAAGCTTTCTTT. The rearrangement links TRBV25-1 to TRBJ1-1; D remains unclear. Per the germline V gene, CDR1 is MGHDK and CDR2 is SYGVNS. This CDR3 contains 13 residues. V lost 1 base to trimming and J lost 1 base, with 4 bases between them.

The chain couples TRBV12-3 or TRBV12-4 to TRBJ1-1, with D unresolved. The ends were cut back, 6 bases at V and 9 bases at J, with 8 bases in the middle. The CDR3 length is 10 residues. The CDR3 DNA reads TGTGCCAGCAGCGCGAGGAAAGCTTTCTTT. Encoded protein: CASSARKAFF.